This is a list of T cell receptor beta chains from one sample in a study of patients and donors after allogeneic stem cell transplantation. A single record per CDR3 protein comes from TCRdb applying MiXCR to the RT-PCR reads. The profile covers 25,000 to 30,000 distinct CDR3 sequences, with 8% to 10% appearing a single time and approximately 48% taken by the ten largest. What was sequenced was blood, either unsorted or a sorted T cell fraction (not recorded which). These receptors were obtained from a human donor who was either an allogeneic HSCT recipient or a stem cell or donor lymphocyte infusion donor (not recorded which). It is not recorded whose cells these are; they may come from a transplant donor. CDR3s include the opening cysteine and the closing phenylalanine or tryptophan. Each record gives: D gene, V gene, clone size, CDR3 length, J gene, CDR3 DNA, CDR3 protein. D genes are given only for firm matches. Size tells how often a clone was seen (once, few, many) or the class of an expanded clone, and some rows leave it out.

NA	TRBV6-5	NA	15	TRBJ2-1	TGTGCCAGCAGTTACCGGGGGAGCTCCTACAATGAGCAGTTCTTC	CASSYRGSSYNEQFF
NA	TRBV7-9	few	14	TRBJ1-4	TGTGCCAGCATACGAGGGGAGGCCGGGGAAAAACTGTTTTTT	CASIRGEAGEKLFF
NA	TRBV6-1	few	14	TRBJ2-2	TGTGCCAGCAGGACGGGACTCCGAACCGGGGAGCTGTTTTTT	CASRTGLRTGELFF
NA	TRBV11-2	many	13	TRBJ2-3	TGTGCCAGCAGCTTAGATCGTTCAGATACGCAGTATTTT	CASSLDRSDTQYF
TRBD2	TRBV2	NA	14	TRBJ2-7	TGTGCCAGCAGGGGGACTAGCGGGACCTACGAGCAGTACTTC	CASRGTSGTYEQYF
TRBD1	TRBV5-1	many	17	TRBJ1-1	TGCGCCAGCAGCCACCTATTCGGACAGGGGGTTAGGACTGAAGCTTTCTTT	CASSHLFGQGVRTEAFF
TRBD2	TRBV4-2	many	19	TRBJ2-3	TGTGCCAGCAGCCAAGATTGGGCTAGCGGGGGCCTTAGCACAGATACGCAGTATTTT	CASSQDWASGGLSTDTQYF
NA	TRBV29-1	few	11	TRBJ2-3	TGCAGCGCTGAGGGCACAGATACGCAGTATTTT	CSAEGTDTQYF
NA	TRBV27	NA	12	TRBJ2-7	TGTGCCAGCAGACACAGCCCCTACGAGCAGTACTTC	CASRHSPYEQYF
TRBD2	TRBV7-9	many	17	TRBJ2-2	TGTGCCAGCAGACTATCTAGCGGGGGAGCGAACACCGGGGAGCTGTTTTTT	CASRLSSGGANTGELFF
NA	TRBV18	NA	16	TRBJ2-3	TGTGCCAGCTCACCAGTCGTGGTGCAGGAACACAATACGCAGTATTTT	CASSPVVVQEHNTQYF
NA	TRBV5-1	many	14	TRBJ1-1	TGCGCCAGCAGCTTGGTTTTGGAAAACACTGAAGCTTTCTTT	CASSLVLENTEAFF
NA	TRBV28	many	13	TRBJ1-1	TGTGCCAGCAAGTTCCCGGGGAACACTGAAGCTTTCTTT	CASKFPGNTEAFF
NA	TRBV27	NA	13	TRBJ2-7	TGTGCCAGCAGCTTAGGTCGGGCCTACGAGCAGTACTTC	CASSLGRAYEQYF
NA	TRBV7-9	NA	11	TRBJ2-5	TGTGCCAGCAGCCCTTTGGAGACCCAGTACTTC	CASSPLETQYF
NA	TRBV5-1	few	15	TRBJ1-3	TGCGCCAGCAGCTTGGCCTTACCCGGTCGGGACACCATATATTTT	CASSLALPGRDTIYF
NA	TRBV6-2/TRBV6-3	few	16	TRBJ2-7	TGTGCCAGCAGTGCCTACAGGGTTGGGTTGCCCTACGAGCAGTACTTC	CASSAYRVGLPYEQYF
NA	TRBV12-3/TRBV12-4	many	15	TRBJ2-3	TGTGCCAGCAGTTTAAGACAAACCGGGGCAGATACGCAGTATTTT	CASSLRQTGADTQYF
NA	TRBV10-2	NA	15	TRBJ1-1	TGCGCCAGCAGTGATAGACAGGCCATCCATACAAAAGCTTTCTTT	CASSDRQAIHTKAFF
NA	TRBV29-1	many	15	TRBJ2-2	TGCAGCGTTGCCCGCTCTGGGGATCACACCGGGGAGCTGTTTTTT	CSVARSGDHTGELFF
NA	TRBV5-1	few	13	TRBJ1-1	TGCGCCAGCAGCTGGGGAAAGAACACTGAAGCTTTCTTT	CASSWGKNTEAFF
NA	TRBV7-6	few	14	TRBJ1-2	TGTGCCAGCAGCCCTTCCCTCGGATCTGATGGCTACACCTTC	CASSPSLGSDGYTF
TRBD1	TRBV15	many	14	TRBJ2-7	TGTGCCACCTCCGAGGGGACAGGGTCCTACGAGCAGTACTTC	CATSEGTGSYEQYF
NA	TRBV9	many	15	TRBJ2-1	TGTGCCAGCAGCCCCGGGGGCGGCTCCTACAATGAGCAGTTCTTC	CASSPGGGSYNEQFF
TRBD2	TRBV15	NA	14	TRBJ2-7	TGTGCCACCAGCCAAGCGGGGGGGCCGAGCGAGCAGTACTTC	CATSQAGGPSEQYF
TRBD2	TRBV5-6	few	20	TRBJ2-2	TGTGCCAGCAGCCCGGGACTAGCGGGGGGGCCTGAGTTTGCATCCGGGGAGCTGTTTTTT	CASSPGLAGGPEFASGELFF
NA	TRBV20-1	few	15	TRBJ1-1	TGCAGTGCCCTGAAGAATCGGGACTTGAACACTGAAGCTTTCTTT	CSALKNRDLNTEAFF
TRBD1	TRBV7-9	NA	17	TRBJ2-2	TGTGCCAGCAGCCCTGAGGTCGGACAGGGGAGCACCGGGGAGCTGTTTTTT	CASSPEVGQGSTGELFF
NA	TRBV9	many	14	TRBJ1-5	TGTGCCAGCAGCGTAGCGGCGGAAGACCAGCCCCAGCATTTT	CASSVAAEDQPQHF
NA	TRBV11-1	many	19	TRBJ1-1	TGTGCCAGCAGGGCCCCTATTGGGACTTTGGCATTGAAGGACACTGAAGCTTTCTTT	CASRAPIGTLALKDTEAFF
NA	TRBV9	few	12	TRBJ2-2	TGTGCCAGCAGCACCCGCACCGGGGAGCTGTTTTTT	CASSTRTGELFF
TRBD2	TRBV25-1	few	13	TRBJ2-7	TGTGCCAGCAGGACTAGCGGGAGCTACGAGCAGTACTTC	CASRTSGSYEQYF
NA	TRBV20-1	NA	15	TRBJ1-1	TGCAGTGCTAGAGATTATACAGGAGGGAACACTGAAGCTTTCTTT	CSARDYTGGNTEAFF
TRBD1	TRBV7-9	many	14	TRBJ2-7	TGTGCCAGCAGCCTTATGACAGGGGTAGCCGAGCAGTACTTC	CASSLMTGVAEQYF
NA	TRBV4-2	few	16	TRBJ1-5	TGTGCCAGCAGCCAAGACGGGAGTAATAGCAATCAGCCCCAGCATTTT	CASSQDGSNSNQPQHF
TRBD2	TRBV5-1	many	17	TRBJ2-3	TGCGCCAGCAGCTTGGCCGCTAGCGGGCATAGCACAGATACGCAGTATTTT	CASSLAASGHSTDTQYF
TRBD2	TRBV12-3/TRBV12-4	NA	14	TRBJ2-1	TGTGCCAGCAGTTTAGCGGGGACTAGCTCAGAGCAGTTCTTC	CASSLAGTSSEQFF
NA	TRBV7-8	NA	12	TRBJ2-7	TGTGCCAGCAGCTTACGGTGGGACGAGCAGTACTTC	CASSLRWDEQYF
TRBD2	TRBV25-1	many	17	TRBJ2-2	TGTGCCAGCAGTGATCCTAGCGGGAGGGGTAACACCGGGGAGCTGTTTTTT	CASSDPSGRGNTGELFF
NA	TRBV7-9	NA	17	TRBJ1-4	TGTGCCAGCAGCCGAGGGTCCCCACAGGGCGTAGGAGAAAAACTGTTTTTT	CASSRGSPQGVGEKLFF
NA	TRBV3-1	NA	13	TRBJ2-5	TGTGCCAGCAGCCCCGGACCCATAGAGACCCAGTACTTC	CASSPGPIETQYF
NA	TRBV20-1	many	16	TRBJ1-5	TGCAGTGCTGGGCCATGGGGTCGGTATAGCAATCAGCCCCAGCATTTT	CSAGPWGRYSNQPQHF
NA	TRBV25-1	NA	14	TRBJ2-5	TGTGCCAGCAGTGAATATAGACTAGAAGGGACCCAGTACTTC	CASSEYRLEGTQYF
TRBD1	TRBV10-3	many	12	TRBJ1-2	TGTGCCCTGTGGACAGGGGACTATGGCTACACCTTC	CALWTGDYGYTF
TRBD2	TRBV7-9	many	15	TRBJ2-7	TGTGCCAGCAGCCACCGGACTAGCGGGAGGGACGAGCAGTACTTC	CASSHRTSGRDEQYF
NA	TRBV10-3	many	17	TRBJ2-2	TGTGCCATCAGTGAGTCGGGACACTATTCGAACACCGGGGAGCTGTTTTTT	CAISESGHYSNTGELFF